This T cell receptor beta chain emerged from a study of vaccination effects on CD4 cells after COVID-19. Study at large: Two doses of BNT162b2 or mRNA-1273 vaccine were administered to participants.

The protocol was immunoSEQ multiplex PCR, while the TCRdb copy is restricted to in-frame clones and leaves out a portion. The sample lists approximately 87,000 clones; 74% were seen once. V was trimmed by 6 bases and J by 4 bases, leaving 20 bases between them. CDR1 and CDR2 (germline): LGHDT, YNNKEL (reference sequence). The CDR3 loop spans 16 amino acids. About this clone: Its antigen is unidentified.

Antigen-specific CD4+ T cells were expanded (with viral peptide pools) by the ViraFEST assay ahead of sequencing. Scientists isolated CD4+ T cells after a roughly ten-day culture period ended. In culture with roughly 10 IU/ml IL-2 and roughly 10 ug/ml peptides, PBMC were grown at two million per well. Overall study findings and caveats: Vaccine-induced clones in healthy vaccinees cross-reacted with common cold coronaviruses in only 1 of 255 cases. Convalescent patients were scarce in the study, and it lacked early post-infection timepoints.

The gene calls are TRBV3-1 (or the pseudogene TRBV3-2) and TRBJ2-3, with D unclear. Sequencing was performed on CD4+ T cells from PBMCs cultured with HCoV-229E spike peptides, taken before COVID-19 vaccination. This clonotype was obtained from a human donor who received a COVID-19 vaccine. CDR3 nucleotide sequence: TGTGCCAGCAGTATCGCGCTACAAATTTGGGCAGATACGCAGTATTTT. It codes for CASSIALQIWADTQYF.